Listed below are T cell receptor beta chains from one sample, sequenced in a study of CXCR3-negative and CXCR3-positive naive CD8 T cells. TCRdb reprocessed the 5' RACE reads, with one entry per CDR3 protein and no DNA. This sample's table has roughly 25,000 distinct CDR3 sequences. Sequencing was done on a sample of naive CXCR3- CD8+ T cells from blood. The receptor source for this set is a human donor in good health. Some clones in this sample may be carry-over from other donors' samples. Both conserved end residues are part of each CDR3. The listing skips clone size in some rows; elsewhere it reads once, few, many or a size class.

CDR3aa	v_gene	abundance	j_gene
CASSLSGNTYEQYF	TRBV28	.	TRBJ2-7
CSARKTDTEAFF	TRBV20-1	.	TRBJ1-1
CASSYGLAGDTDTRYF	TRBV6-5	.	TRBJ2-3
CSAPGVTEAFF	TRBV20-1	.	TRBJ1-1
CSVDLTSGTDTQYF	TRBV29-1	.	TRBJ2-3
CASSSIPGQGYNEQFF	TRBV18	.	TRBJ2-1
CSGTSYNEQFF	TRBV29-1	.	TRBJ2-1
CATSREVVLASTDTQYF	TRBV15	.	TRBJ2-3
CSASNTGETYEQYF	TRBV29-1	.	TRBJ2-7
CASNRRENIQYF	TRBV28	.	TRBJ2-4
CATTDPMRSSVHNEQFF	TRBV15	.	TRBJ2-1
CSARQGNTEAFF	TRBV29-1	.	TRBJ1-1
CASSDSGGKETQYF	TRBV7-2	.	TRBJ2-5
CSVENASGGAPVGTQYF	TRBV29-1	.	TRBJ2-5
CASSEGQGSGAETQYF	TRBV19	.	TRBJ2-5
CASSEYRGDTDTQYF	TRBV7-2	.	TRBJ2-3
CASSLHQQENTEAFF	TRBV4-1	.	TRBJ1-1
CSVDGGAGEQYF	TRBV29-1	.	TRBJ2-7
CASKLRDSNLFF	TRBV12-3/TRBV12-4	.	TRBJ2-1
CASSLLPPGQGRDEQFF	TRBV14	.	TRBJ2-1
CASSQQLSKYEQYF	TRBV13	.	TRBJ2-7
CASSQDTGILGPQHF	TRBV4-1	.	TRBJ1-5
CASTGGAANTGELFF	TRBV2	.	TRBJ2-2
CRRGLGGDYNEQFF	TRBV29-1	.	TRBJ2-1
CASSYNVAYEQYF	TRBV6-2/TRBV6-3	.	TRBJ2-7
CASSLGGQAAFYGYTF	TRBV7-9	.	TRBJ1-2
CASSRWDAGYEQYF	TRBV14	medium-sized	TRBJ2-7
CASSLIGGQSGDTQYF	TRBV4-3	.	TRBJ2-3
CATSRVVPGTGDGYTF	TRBV15	.	TRBJ1-2
CASTTRAPYHTDTQYF	TRBV28	.	TRBJ2-3